This note documents a single T cell receptor beta chain sequence. Only a few counts were recorded for this clonotype. The antigen it recognizes is unknown. Nothing much larger sits one base from this clone, and base qualities are not available. The source of the sample is a study of blood T cells in healthy people across ages (dated by TCRdb to 2014 to 2015). For context, the study as a whole: In model experiments, template switching captured roughly one uniquely barcoded TCR beta cDNA molecule for every two T cells. Using deep sequencing normalized with unique cDNA molecular identifiers, the study measured how TCR beta repertoire diversity changes with age. Four age groups were formed from the donors: young (average about 16 years), middle-aged (just under 40), aged (about 68) and long-lived (less than 85). The study analyzed two additional independent replicas of 1 million unique cDNA reads from the same blood draw for two donors, one aged 18 to 29 and one aged 80 or older.

Trimming takes 1 base from V and 2 bases from J, and the germline ends sit 9 bases apart. The CDR1 and CDR2 encoded by the germline V gene (reference sequence) are LNHNV and YYDKDF. Measured from the cysteine to the phenylalanine, the CDR3 is 14 residues long. The only DNA kept is the CDR3, 42 bases in frame from the first base. Study-wide findings and limitations: Estimates of total diversity based on one million sequenced T cells were regarded as lower bounds and as underestimates. The long-lived group showed more naive CD4+ T cells, fewer expanded clones and increased TCR diversity than the aged group, suggesting age selection. Because donor CMV infection status was unknown, age-related changes in expanded clonotypes were potentially confounded. As age increased, observed TCR beta diversity per million T cells dropped in a roughly linear way, and a significant reduction was already evident by age about 40. Observed TCR beta diversity correlated strongly with the percentage of naive T cells measured by flow cytometry. Bulk unsorted PBMC profiling prevented conclusive comparison of naive and antigen-experienced compartments.

The 40 or so donors, aged roughly 6 to 95 years, were systemically healthy Caucasian individuals from Russia. Each donor gave approximately 9.3 milliliters of peripheral blood, collected into EDTA-treated Vacutainer tubes. PBMCs were isolated by Ficoll-Paque density-gradient centrifugation, with at least 6 million obtained per sample. Total RNA was extracted from PBMCs with Trizol reagent, with at least 5.5 micrograms obtained per sample. For every donor, flow cytometry on a PBMC aliquot measured the percentage of naive CD45RAhigh/CD27high T cells. The library was built by means of 5' RACE. TCRdb records Illumina HiSeq 2500 as the sequencer. A second PCR of about 6 to 12 cycles was run with a J-beta primer mix and a sample-barcoded 5' primer. A template-switch 5' adaptor carrying 12 random nucleotides introduced a unique molecular identifier onto each TCR beta cDNA molecule. Each sample yielded at least 3 million CDR3-containing paired-end reads. The Mint cDNA synthesis kit, primed by a TRBC-specific oligonucleotide, was used to synthesize first-strand cDNA from all RNA. Following uracil-DNA glycosylase treatment, all cDNA underwent a first 18-cycle PCR with the universal primers M1SS and BC2_uni_R. Processing in the source paper ran as follows. Normalization of each sample was performed by random selection of 1 million high-quality reads, each carrying a distinct molecular identifier. Instead of being binned into consensus sequences, reads that shared molecular identifiers were thrown out. MiTCR, set to a Q25 quality threshold and the strictest error-elimination algorithm, was used for CDR3 identification, clonotype clustering and error correction. A nonparametric unseen species model with Euler transformation was used to estimate a lower bound on total TCR beta diversity. In TCRdb, the public reads were trimmed at Q25 with fastp and aligned with MiXCR, with productive beta chains retained. Records with the same CDR3 protein are collapsed into one entry carrying the most frequent genes and DNA. It is TCRdb's table, rather than the study itself, that gives the V and J calls and clone size. The sample table shows 800,000 to 1,300,000 distinct CDR3 sequences, and about 23% are seen once. The ten largest clones take up approximately 0.7% of the sample.

This sample also belongs to another study, concerning T cells of mothers and their children. That second publication adds: Donors were nine systemically healthy Caucasian individuals: three mothers and their six children. cDNA synthesis consumed the entire amount of extracted RNA, loaded at around 1.5 ug RNA in each 15 ul reaction. Sample barcodes and 2-4 random nucleotides were added via the M1S primer in the second PCR. Over 10 million TCR beta CDR3 reads came from each mother, compared with some 3.1 million reads from each child. Thymic selection shapes the output of TCR recombination in a similar way in related and unrelated pairs, and inherited differences have a minor effect. Related mother-child pairs always showed normalized repertoire overlap that was slightly higher than in unrelated mother-child pairs, though the difference was never significant. No persistent microchimeric T cell clones were detected, at a sensitivity of approximately 100 clones per million clonotypes. Deep NGS was used in the study to compare the TCR beta repertoires of mothers and children and to look for features that separate related mother-child pairs from unrelated individuals. Mothers averaged roughly 40 +/- 4 years of age and children averaged around 10 +/- 4 years. After adapter ligation was performed with NEBNext reagents, the libraries were sequenced on an Illumina HiSeq 2000 with 100+100 nt paired-end reads. To avoid cross-contamination, the mother libraries and the child libraries were prepared a month apart and sequenced in separate runs. For each donor, somewhere between 500,000 and 2,000,000 distinct TCR beta clonotypes were identified. Naive TCR beta clonotypes were estimated from low-frequency clonotypes matched to each donor's FACS-determined naive share, without sorting.

Sequencing was done on a sample of blood. This clonotype was obtained from a girl aged 2-10 years in good health. The chain is assembled from TRBV15 and TRBJ2-7; confidence is insufficient to name the D gene. The CDR3 reads as follows: CATSRVVAPYEQYF. The sequenced DNA: TGTGCCACCAGCAGAGTGGTTGCACCCTACGAGCAGTACTTC.